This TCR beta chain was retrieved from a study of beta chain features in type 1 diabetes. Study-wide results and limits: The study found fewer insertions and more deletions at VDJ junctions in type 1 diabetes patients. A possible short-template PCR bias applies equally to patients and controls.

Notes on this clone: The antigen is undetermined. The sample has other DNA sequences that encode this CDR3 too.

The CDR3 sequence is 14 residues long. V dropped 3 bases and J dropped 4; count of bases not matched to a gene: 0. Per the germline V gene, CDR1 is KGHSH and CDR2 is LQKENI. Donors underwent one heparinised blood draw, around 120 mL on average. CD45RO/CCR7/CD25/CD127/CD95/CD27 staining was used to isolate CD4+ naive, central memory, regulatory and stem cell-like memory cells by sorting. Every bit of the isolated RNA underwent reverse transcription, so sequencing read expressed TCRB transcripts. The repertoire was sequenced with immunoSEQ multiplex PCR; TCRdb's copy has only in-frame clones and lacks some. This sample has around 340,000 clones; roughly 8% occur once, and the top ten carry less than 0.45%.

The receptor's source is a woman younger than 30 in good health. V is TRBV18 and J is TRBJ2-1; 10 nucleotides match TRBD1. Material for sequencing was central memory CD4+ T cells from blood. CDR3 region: CASSPGQGYNEQFF. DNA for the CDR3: TGTGCCAGCTCACCGGGACAGGGGTACAATGAGCAGTTCTTC.